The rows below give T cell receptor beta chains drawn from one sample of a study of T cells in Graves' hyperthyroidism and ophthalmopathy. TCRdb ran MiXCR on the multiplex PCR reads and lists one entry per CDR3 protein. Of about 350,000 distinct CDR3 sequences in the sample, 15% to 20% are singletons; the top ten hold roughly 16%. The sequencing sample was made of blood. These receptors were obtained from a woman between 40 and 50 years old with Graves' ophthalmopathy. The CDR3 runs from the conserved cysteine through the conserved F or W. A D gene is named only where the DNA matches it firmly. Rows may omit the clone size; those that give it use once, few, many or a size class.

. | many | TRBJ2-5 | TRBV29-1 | CSVEVRYRQETQYF | TGCAGCGTTGAAGTGAGGTACAGACAAGAGACCCAGTACTTC
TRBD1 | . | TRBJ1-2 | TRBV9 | CASSGRGQSAYGYTF | TGTGCCAGCAGCGGGAGGGGGCAGTCGGCTTATGGCTACACCTTC
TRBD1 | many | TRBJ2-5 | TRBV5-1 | CASSLFRGRVETQYF | TGCGCCAGCAGCTTGTTCAGGGGGCGCGTGGAGACCCAGTACTTC
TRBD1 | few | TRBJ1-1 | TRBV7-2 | CASSSDRKNTEAFF | TGTGCCAGCAGCTCGGACAGGAAGAACACTGAAGCTTTCTTT
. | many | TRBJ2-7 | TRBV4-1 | CASSRVAGGQTSYEQYF | TGCGCCAGCAGCCGCGTCGCTGGGGGTCAGACCTCCTACGAGCAGTACTTC
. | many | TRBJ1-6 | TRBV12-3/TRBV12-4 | CASSLGGGTYNSPLHF | TGTGCCAGCAGTTTAGGAGGGGGGACCTATAATTCACCCCTCCACTTT
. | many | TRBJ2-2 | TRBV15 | CATTSAQRMNTGELFF | TGTGCCACCACCTCGGCGCAGCGGATGAACACCGGGGAGCTGTTTTTT
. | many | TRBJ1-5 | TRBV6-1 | CASSEGGRPQHF | TGTGCCAGCAGTGAGGGCGGTCGGCCCCAGCATTTT
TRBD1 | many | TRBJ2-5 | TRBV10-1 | CASSLDRSGTQYF | TGCGCCAGCAGTTTGGACAGGTCGGGGACCCAGTACTTC
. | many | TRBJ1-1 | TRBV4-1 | CASSQEGDAFF | TGCGCCAGCAGCCAAGAAGGGGACGCTTTCTTT
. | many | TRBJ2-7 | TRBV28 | CASSLIEGSYEQYF | TGTGCCAGCAGTTTGATAGAGGGCTCCTACGAGCAGTACTTC
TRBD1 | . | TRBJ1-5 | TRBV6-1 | CASSDAKGDRDRVNQPQHF | TGTGCCAGCAGCGATGCAAAGGGGGACCGGGACAGAGTCAATCAGCCCCAGCATTTT
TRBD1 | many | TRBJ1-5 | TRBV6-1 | CASSETGGLSNQPQHF | TGTGCCAGCAGTGAAACAGGGGGCCTTAGCAATCAGCCCCAGCATTTT
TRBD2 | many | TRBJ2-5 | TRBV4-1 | CASSQDRAGKTQYF | TGCGCCAGCAGCCAAGATCGAGCGGGAAAGACCCAGTACTTC
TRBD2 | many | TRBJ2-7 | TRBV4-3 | CASSPLMTSGRAKEGEQYF | TGCGCCAGCAGCCCCCTGATGACTAGCGGGAGGGCCAAGGAAGGCGAGCAGTACTTC